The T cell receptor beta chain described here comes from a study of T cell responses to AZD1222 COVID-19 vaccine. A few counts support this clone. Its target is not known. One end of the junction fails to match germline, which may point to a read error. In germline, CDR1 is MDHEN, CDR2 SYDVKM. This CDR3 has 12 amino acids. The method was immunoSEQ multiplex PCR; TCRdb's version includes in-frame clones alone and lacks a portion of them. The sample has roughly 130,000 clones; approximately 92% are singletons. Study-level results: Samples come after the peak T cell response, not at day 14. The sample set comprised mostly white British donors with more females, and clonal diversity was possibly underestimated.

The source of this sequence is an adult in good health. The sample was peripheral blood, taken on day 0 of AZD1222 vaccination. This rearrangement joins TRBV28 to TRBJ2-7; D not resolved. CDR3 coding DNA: TGTGCCAGCAGCTTATGGAATTACGAGCAGTACTTC. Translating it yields CASSLWNYEQYF.